Listed here are 13 T cell receptor beta chains from one sample, sequenced in a study of shared clonotypes between healthy human individuals. The protocol was immunoSEQ multiplex PCR, while the TCRdb copy is restricted to in-frame clones and leaves out a portion. The table lists some 2.1 million clones, about 95% of them singletons. CD45RO-negative cells were positively selected for CCR7, leaving out terminally differentiated effector memory CD45RA+ cells. Sequenced: naive CD8+ T cells sorted from blood. All receptors derive from a man in his late teens or twenties in good health.

CDR3 loop: CASSPSAGTSGSVEQYF. The CDR3 coding sequence is TGCGCCAGCAGCCCCTCGGCCGGGACTAGCGGGAGTGTAGAGCAGTACTTC. The rearrangement links TRBV4-3 to TRBJ2-7, with 14 bases fitting TRBD2. CDR1 and CDR2 (germline): LGHNA, YSLEER. CDR3 length: 17 residues. The trim removed 4 bases at V and 7 bases at J, leaving 12 bases unmatched.

The genes are TRBV28 and TRBJ2-7, with D unclear. Germline assignment: CDR1 MDHEN and CDR2 SYDVKM. This CDR3 region has 12 residues. Trimming stripped 5 bases from V and 4 bases from J, with 9 bases between. The CDR3 DNA follows: TGTGCCAGCAGTCTCCCTCTTTACGAGCAGTACTTC. Amino acid sequence: CASSLPLYEQYF.

Points on this clone: Additional DNA sequences in this sample encode the identical CDR3. This rearrangement joins TRBV9 to TRBJ2-7; 9 bases match TRBD2. With 0 bases clipped from V and 4 bases from J, the junction kept 2 bases outside the gene matches. CDR1 and CDR2 (germline): SGDLS, YYNGEE. This CDR3 has 14 residues. The CDR3 loop reads CASSVGSGGYEQYF. DNA for the CDR3: TGTGCCAGCAGCGTAGGTAGCGGGGGATACGAGCAGTACTTC.

The chain joins TRBV5-1 to TRBJ2-7; 11 bases match TRBD2. V lost 2 bases, J lost 4 bases, and 5 bases stayed unmatched. Germline V gene sequence: CDR1 SGHRS, CDR2 YFSETQ. There are 15 residues in the CDR3. The CDR3 region is CASSFSGGADYEQYF. The CDR3, as DNA: TGCGCCAGCAGCTTTAGCGGGGGGGCCGATTACGAGCAGTACTTC. Full variable domain (rest looked up from reference TRBV5-1 and TRBJ2-7): KAGVTQTPRYLIKTRGQQVTLSCSPISGHRSVSWYQQTPGQGLQFLFEYFSETQRNKGNFPGRFSGRQFSNSRSEMNVSTLELGDSALYLCASSFSGGADYEQYFGPGTRLTVT.

The CDR3 DNA is TGTGCCAGCAGCTTATCCGAAGCGGGGGCATACGAGCAGTACTTC. It encodes CASSLSEAGAYEQYF. The chain links TRBV7-9 to TRBJ2-7, with 8 bases lining up with TRBD2. Germline-derived CDR1 and CDR2 are SEHNR and FQNEAQ (reference sequence). The ends lost 2 bases at V and 4 bases at J; junction bases unmatched: 7. This CDR3 spans 15 amino acids.

This chain uses TRBV18 with TRBJ2-7; D is unclear. Per germline, CDR1 KGHSH and CDR2 LQKENI. The CDR3 runs 13 residues. With 5 bases removed from V and 7 bases from J, the gap between germline ends came to 15 bases. CDR3 sequence (DNA): TGTGCCAGCTCAAATGACATGTTAGAGGAGCAGTACTTC. This codes for CASSNDMLEEQYF.

The chain is built from TRBV7-2 and TRBJ1-5; tentative D call: TRBD1 (6 bases). In germline, CDR1 is SGHTA, CDR2 FQGNSA. This CDR3 has 16 amino acids. V shed 4 bases and J shed 4 bases, with 17 bases lying between them. The CDR3 here is CASSSGDFLSNQPQHF. In DNA, the CDR3 is TGTGCCAGCAGCTCAGGGGACTTTTTATCGAATCAGCCCCAGCATTTT.

V and J are TRBV27 and TRBJ2-1; 10 bases match TRBD2. The CDR3 consists of 15 residues. The V and J ends lost 5 bases and 2 bases, in that order; junction bases with no gene match: 3. Germline values: CDR1 MNHEY, CDR2 SMNVEV (reference sequence). The CDR3, as DNA: TGTGCCAGCAGTGATACTAGCGGGGCCTACAATGAGCAGTTCTTC. This encodes CASSDTSGAYNEQFF.

The chain is built from TRBV6-6 and TRBJ2-1; TRBD2 aligns across 9 bases. The germline V gene encodes CDR1 MNHNY and CDR2 SVGAGI (reference sequence). The CDR3 length is 15 residues. J lost 0 bases, V lost 5 bases, and 2 bases had no gene match. The CDR3 loop is CASSNSGSSYNEQFF. The CDR3 nucleotides are TGTGCCAGCAGTAATAGCGGGAGCTCCTACAATGAGCAGTTCTTC.

The chain recombines TRBV27 with TRBJ2-1, with 11 bases aligning to TRBD2. V dropped 4 bases and J dropped 6; count of bases not matched to a gene: 11. This CDR3 is 17 amino acids long. Per the germline V gene, CDR1 is MNHEY and CDR2 is SMNVEV (reference sequence). The CDR3 sequence is CASSSNPGLAGSNEQFF. In DNA form, the CDR3 reads TGTGCCAGCAGTTCAAACCCCGGACTAGCGGGTAGCAATGAGCAGTTCTTC.

The V and J genes are TRBV6-5 and TRBJ2-3, with TRBD2 matching over 7 bases. Germline V CDR1 and CDR2: MNHEY, SVGAGI. V shed 5 bases and J 6 bases; nucleotides not matched to a gene: 11. The CDR3 has 15 residues. The CDR3 DNA follows: TGTGCCAGCAGTACCGAGCGGGGTTTGTGGGATACGCAGTATTTT. The encoded protein is CASSTERGLWDTQYF.

The J gene is TRBJ2-2, the V gene TRBV5-1; D not resolved. CDR1 is SGHRS and CDR2 is YFSETQ in the germline V gene. With 3 bases removed from V and 1 base from J, the gap between germline ends came to 10 bases. The CDR3 spans 15 residues. CDR3 sequence (DNA): TGCGCCAGCAGCTACCTATTCATGAACACCGGGGAGCTGTTTTTT. This translates into CASSYLFMNTGELFF. The whole variable domain, filled in from reference TRBV5-1 and TRBJ2-2, reads KAGVTQTPRYLIKTRGQQVTLSCSPISGHRSVSWYQQTPGQGLQFLFEYFSETQRNKGNFPGRFSGRQFSNSRSEMNVSTLELGDSALYLCASSYLFMNTGELFFGEGSRLTVL.

V and J are TRBV11-2 and TRBJ2-3, with 7 bases matching TRBD1. V shed 5 bases and J 2 bases; nucleotides not matched to a gene: 7. CDR1 is SGHAT, CDR2 FQNNGV, per germline. This CDR3 region has 15 residues. The CDR3 region is CASSIDRDATDTQYF. CDR3 bases: TGTGCCAGCAGCATTGACAGGGATGCCACAGATACGCAGTATTTT. The full variable domain, completed using reference TRBV11-2 and TRBJ2-3, is EAGVAQSPRYKIIEKRQSVAFWCNPISGHATLYWYQQILGQGPKLLIQFQNNGVVDDSQLPKDRFSAERLKGVDSTLKIQPAKLEDSAVYLCASSIDRDATDTQYFGPGTRLTVL.